The clone carrying this T cell receptor beta chain has a count of ten or more. Its antigen remains unidentified. The source of the sample is a study of CD8 T cells in ankylosing spondylitis. Broader study findings: With a CD8+ phenotype, disease-linked clones were relatively rare in peripheral blood. Reports say disease-linked clones showed up significantly more in matched ankylosing spondylitis synovial fluid.

TCRdb used MiXCR to reprocess the 5' RACE reads, holding one entry per CDR3 protein. The table includes 220,000 or so distinct CDR3 sequences, roughly a tenth detected once. Germline lookup yields CDR1 SGDLS and CDR2 YYNGEE. Trimming left V 3 bases short and J 3 bases short, with 19 bases between. The CDR3 has 17 amino acids. What was sequenced was blood, either unsorted or a sorted T cell fraction (not recorded which). The chain carries TRBV9 and TRBJ2-1; D assignment may be TRBD1 or TRBD2 (6 bases each). This sequence was found in a male donor with ankylosing spondylitis or in good health (not recorded which). The DNA of the CDR3 is TGTGCCAGCAGCGCAAACCCTTCCGGGGGCTTCTACAATGAGCAGTTCTTC. Encoded protein: CASSANPSGGFYNEQFF.